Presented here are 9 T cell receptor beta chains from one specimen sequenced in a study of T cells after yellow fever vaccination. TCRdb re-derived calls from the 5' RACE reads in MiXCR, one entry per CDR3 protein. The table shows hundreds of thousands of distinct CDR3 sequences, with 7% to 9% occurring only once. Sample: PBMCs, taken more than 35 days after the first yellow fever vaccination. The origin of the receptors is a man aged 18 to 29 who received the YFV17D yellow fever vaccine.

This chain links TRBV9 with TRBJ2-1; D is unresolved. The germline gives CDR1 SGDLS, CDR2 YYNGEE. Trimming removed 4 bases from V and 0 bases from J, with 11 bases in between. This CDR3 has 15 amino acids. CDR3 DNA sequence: TGTGCCAGCAGCCTAGGTAATAGCTCCTACAATGAGCAGTTCTTC. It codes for CASSLGNSSYNEQFF.

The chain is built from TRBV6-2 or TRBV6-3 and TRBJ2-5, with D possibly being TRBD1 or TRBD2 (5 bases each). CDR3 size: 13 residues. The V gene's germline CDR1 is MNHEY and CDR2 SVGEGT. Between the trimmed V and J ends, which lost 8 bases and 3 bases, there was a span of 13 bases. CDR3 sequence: CASSRDGKETQYF. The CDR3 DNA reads TGTGCCAGCTCCCGGGACGGAAAAGAGACCCAGTACTTC.

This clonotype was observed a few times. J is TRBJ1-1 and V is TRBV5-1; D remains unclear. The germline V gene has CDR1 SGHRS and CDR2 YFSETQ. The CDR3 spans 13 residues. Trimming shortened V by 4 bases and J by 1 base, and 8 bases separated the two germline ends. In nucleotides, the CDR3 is TGCGCCAGCAGCGAAGTCCCGAACACTGAAGCTTTCTTT. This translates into CASSEVPNTEAFF.

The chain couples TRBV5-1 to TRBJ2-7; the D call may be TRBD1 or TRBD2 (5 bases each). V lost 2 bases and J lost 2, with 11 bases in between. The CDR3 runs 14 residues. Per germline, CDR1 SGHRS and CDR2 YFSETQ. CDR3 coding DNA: TGCGCCAGCAGCTTTGGGGACGCAACCTACGAGCAGTACTTC. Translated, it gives CASSFGDATYEQYF.

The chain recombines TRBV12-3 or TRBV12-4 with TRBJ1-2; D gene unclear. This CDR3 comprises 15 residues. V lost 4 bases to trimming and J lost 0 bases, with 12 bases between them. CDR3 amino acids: CASSSRGRANYGYTF. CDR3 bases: TGTGCCAGCAGTTCCCGCGGGAGAGCTAACTATGGCTACACCTTC.

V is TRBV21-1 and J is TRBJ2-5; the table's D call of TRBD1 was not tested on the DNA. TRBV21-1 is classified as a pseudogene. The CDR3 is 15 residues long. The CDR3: CASNMGDPFPETQYF. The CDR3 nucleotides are TGTGCCAGCAACATGGGGGACCCCTTCCCAGAGACCCAGTACTTC.

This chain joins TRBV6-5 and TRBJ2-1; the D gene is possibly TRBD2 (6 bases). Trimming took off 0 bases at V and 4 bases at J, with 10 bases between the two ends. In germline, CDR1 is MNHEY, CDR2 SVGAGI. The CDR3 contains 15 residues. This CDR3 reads CASSYSGAGYNEQFF. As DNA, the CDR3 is TGTGCCAGCAGTTACTCGGGAGCGGGTTACAATGAGCAGTTCTTC.

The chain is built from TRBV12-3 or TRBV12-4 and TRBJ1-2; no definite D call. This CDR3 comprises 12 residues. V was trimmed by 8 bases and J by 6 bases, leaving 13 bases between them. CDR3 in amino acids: CASRRDADGYTF. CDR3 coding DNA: TGTGCCAGCCGAAGGGATGCTGATGGCTACACCTTC.

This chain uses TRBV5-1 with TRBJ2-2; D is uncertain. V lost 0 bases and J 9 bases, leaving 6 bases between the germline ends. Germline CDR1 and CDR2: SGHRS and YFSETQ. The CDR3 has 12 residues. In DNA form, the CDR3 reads TGCGCCAGCAGCTTGGGGTTCCGGGAGCTGTTTTTT. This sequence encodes CASSLGFRELFF.